Shown below are 3 T cell receptor beta chains from a single sample sequenced in a study of blood T cell repertoires in COVID-19. Some clones are missing from TCRdb's copy, which holds only in-frame ones; the method was immunoSEQ multiplex PCR. The sample carries under 60,000 clones, over 80% recorded once. The specimen sequenced was peripheral blood. Every receptor here comes from a man aged 70 or older with acute or convalescent COVID-19.

This chain connects TRBV3-1 (or the pseudogene TRBV3-2) to TRBJ1-5; 9 nucleotides align to TRBD1. Germline values: CDR1 LGHDT, CDR2 YNNKEL (reference sequence). V shed 0 bases and J 5 bases; nucleotides not matched to a gene: 2. This CDR3 contains 15 residues. Here the CDR3 DNA reads TGTGCCAGCAGCCAAGAGGACAGGGGAGATCAGCCCCAGCATTTT. Translated: CASSQEDRGDQPQHF.

This chain connects TRBV19 to TRBJ1-3, with D maybe TRBD1 (5 bases). The CDR3 is made up of 12 amino acids. Germline-derived CDR1 and CDR2 are LNHDA and SQIVND (reference sequence). V gave up 5 bases and J gave up 12 bases, with 14 bases separating them. The CDR3 region is CASSWWGRVIYF. CDR3 nucleotide sequence: TGTGCCAGTAGTTGGTGGGGCAGAGTCATATATTTT.

CDR3 coding DNA: TGTGCCAGCAGCTTAGCGGCAGCAACTAATGAAAAACTGTTTTTT. It specifies CASSLAAATNEKLFF. This rearrangement joins TRBV7-2 to TRBJ1-4; D is undetermined. The V end was cut by 0 bases, the J end by 0 bases, with 5 bases between. In germline, CDR1 is SGHTA, CDR2 FQGNSA. The CDR3 is made up of 15 amino acids.